This T cell receptor beta chain was retrieved from a study of T cell repertoires in cytomegalovirus infection. Overall study: Public TCR beta signatures were indicative of both CMV infection and a matching HLA type.

Overall study findings and caveats: Adding up the frequency of public TCR beta families identified people who carried CMV plus the relevant HLA.

A single record per CDR3 protein comes from TCRdb applying MiXCR to the reads. The sample consists of 600,000 to 700,000 distinct CDR3 sequences, 30% to 35% of them appearing once. Trimming left V 3 bases short and J 0 bases short, with 6 bases between. The CDR3 covers 14 residues. This clonotype was seen a handful of times. The antigen remains unidentified. The sequences come from cultured PBMCs, collected from culture after CMV antigen stimulation. This chain uses TRBV12-3 or TRBV12-4 with TRBJ1-3; no firm D call. This TCR came from a human donor in good health (CMV status not recorded). Some clones in this sample may be carry-over from other donors' samples. For the CDR3, the DNA is TGTGCCAGCAGTTTTGCGAACTCTGGAAACACCATATATTTT. Translating it yields CASSFANSGNTIYF.